These 29 T cell receptor beta chains were sequenced from one sample in a study of T cells in Graves' hyperthyroidism and ophthalmopathy. Amplification of TCR beta CDR3 regions was performed using RNA transcripts as template. When the TCR CDR3 underwent first-round RT-PCR, the HTBI primer set was used. TCRdb reprocessed the multiplex PCR reads via MiXCR and lists one record per CDR3 protein. The sample holds about 740,000 distinct CDR3 sequences; 12% to 15% are singletons and the top ten take 9.5% to 13%. Sequencing input: blood. These receptors came from a woman aged 18-35 years with Graves' hyperthyroidism.

The table lists this clonotype with many counts. J is TRBJ2-1 and V is TRBV20-1; D is ambiguous. The CDR3 sequence is 15 residues long. V gave up 0 bases and J gave up 4 bases, with 13 bases separating them. Germline CDR1 and CDR2: DFQATT and SNEGSKA (reference sequence). The CDR3 loop is CSARDLNVVYNEQFF. CDR3 DNA: TGCAGTGCTAGAGATCTCAATGTCGTTTACAATGAGCAGTTCTTC.

In its sample, this clonotype was seen many times. V and J are TRBV10-3 and TRBJ2-1, with D hard to call. CDR3 length: 16 amino acids. Germline assignment: CDR1 ENHRY and CDR2 SYGVKD. Deletions cut 3 bases from V and 5 bases from J, with 17 bases between. CDR3 in amino acids: CAISDSRRVRNNEQFF. CDR3 bases: TGTGCCATCAGTGATAGTCGAAGGGTCCGGAACAATGAGCAGTTCTTC.

This clonotype was counted only a few times. The J gene is TRBJ2-2, the V gene TRBV5-6; D unresolved. The V gene's germline CDR1 is SGHDT and CDR2 YYEEEE. Trimming took off 2 bases at V and 0 bases at J, with 11 bases between the two ends. CDR3 size: 16 residues. In DNA form, the CDR3 reads TGTGCCAGCAGCTTCATAGTACAGTCGAACACCGGGGAGCTGTTTTTT. This sequence encodes CASSFIVQSNTGELFF.

The genes are TRBV6-5 and TRBJ2-3; D remains ambiguous. The CDR3 totals 16 residues. Trimming removed 2 bases at V and 7 bases at J, with 19 bases between. Germline-derived CDR1 and CDR2 are MNHEY and SVGAGI. CDR3 in DNA: TGTGCCAGCAGTTACCGGCTACAAGGGCAAAAAAATACGCAGTATTTT. Its translation: CASSYRLQGQKNTQYF.

This chain connects TRBV6-5 to TRBJ2-5; D remains ambiguous. The CDR3 length is 17 residues. Germline V gives CDR1 MNHEY, CDR2 SVGAGI. V was trimmed by 1 base and J by 0 bases, leaving 15 bases between them. CDR3 loop: CASSYFPGPQDQETQYF. Here the CDR3 DNA reads TGTGCCAGCAGTTACTTCCCAGGCCCTCAGGACCAAGAGACCCAGTACTTC.

This clonotype was detected only a few times. The chain uses TRBV20-1 and TRBJ2-1; a weak D match, TRBD1 (5 bases). Germline V gives CDR1 DFQATT, CDR2 SNEGSKA (reference sequence). V lost 1 base and J 8 bases, leaving 15 bases between the germline ends. CDR3 size: 14 residues. The CDR3 here is CSARGRGSLHEQFF. The DNA for the CDR3 is TGCAGTGCTAGAGGAAGGGGAAGCTTACATGAGCAGTTCTTC.

The sample holds many counts of this clonotype. A much larger clone sits a single nucleotide away, making a read error possible. V usage is TRBV3-1 and J usage is TRBJ2-7; unclear D gene. Deletions cut 1 base from V and 4 bases from J, with 5 bases between. Germline-derived CDR1 and CDR2 are LGHDT and YNNKEL (reference sequence). The CDR3 consists of 12 residues. The CDR3, as DNA: TGTGCCAGCAGCCAAGTAGAGTACGAGCAGTACTTC. It encodes CASSQVEYEQYF.

Of note for this clonotype: A much larger clone is a single base away; this may be a read error. The chain uses TRBV12-3 or TRBV12-4 and TRBJ2-5; D is possibly TRBD1 or TRBD2 (7 bases each). The DNA end favors TRBJ2-1, so the J call may be wrong. The CDR3 is made up of 14 amino acids. The CDR3 protein is CASRDDRARETQFF. CDR3 in DNA: TGTGCCAGCAGAGACGACAGGGCGCGGGAGACCCAGTTCTTC.

The J gene is TRBJ1-3, the V gene TRBV6-1; tentatively, D is TRBD1 (6 bases). CDR3 length: 20 residues. The germline CDR1 and CDR2 sequences are MNHNS and SASEGT. V was shortened by 6 bases and J by 1 base, with 28 bases between the two germline ends. The CDR3 coding sequence is TGTGCCAGCAGGTTCCGCTCATCGGACAGTAGTAAATTTTCTGGAAACACCATATATTTT. Protein sequence: CASRFRSSDSSKFSGNTIYF.

This clonotype was seen ten or more times. The CDR3 coding sequence is TGTGCCAGCAGCTTGACGAATCTAAGACAGGGTACCCACGAGCAGTACTTC. Protein sequence: CASSLTNLRQGTHEQYF. V and J are TRBV7-9 and TRBJ2-7; 7 bases match TRBD1. Germline V gives CDR1 SEHNR, CDR2 FQNEAQ (reference sequence). J gave up 5 bases and V 3 bases, and 16 bases lay outside the gene matches. The CDR3 covers 17 residues.

The chain joins TRBV6-1 to TRBJ1-4; D remains ambiguous. Germline V gene lookup returns CDR1 MNHNS and CDR2 SASEGT. The V gene lost 7 bases and the J gene lost 7 bases, with 13 bases spanning the gap. The length of the CDR3 is 13 residues. CDR3 sequence reads: CASNRVFLEKLFF. Written as DNA, the CDR3 is TGTGCCAGCAACCGGGTTTTTCTTGAAAAACTGTTTTTT.

This clonotype was seen repeatedly, ten times or more. The chain combines TRBV20-1 with TRBJ2-1; no firm D call. The V gene lost 3 bases and the J gene lost 0 bases, with 6 bases spanning the gap. CDR3 size: 13 residues. CDR1 DFQATT and CDR2 SNEGSKA come from the germline V gene (reference sequence). For the CDR3, the DNA is TGCAGTGCTAGGACGGTCTCCTACAATGAGCAGTTCTTC. Amino acid sequence: CSARTVSYNEQFF.

This clonotype has just a few counts. CDR3 in amino acids: CASSTLGLVYNEQFF. The CDR3 DNA reads as TGTGCCAGCAGTACCCTGGGACTAGTTTACAATGAGCAGTTCTTC. The V call is TRBV6-1, the J call TRBJ2-1; 8 positions agree with TRBD2. Germline V gene lookup returns CDR1 MNHNS and CDR2 SASEGT. The V gene end was trimmed by 5 bases and the J gene end by 4 bases; junction bases not matched to a gene: 7. The length of the CDR3 is 15 residues.

This chain uses TRBV5-4 with TRBJ2-2; 10 nucleotides line up with TRBD2. Trimming at V came to 4 bases and at J to 5 bases, leaving 8 bases not matched to a gene. The CDR3 covers 16 residues. Germline V gene data show CDR1 as SGHNT and CDR2 as YYREEE (reference sequence). CDR3 sequence reads: CASSTLAGDRTGELFF. The CDR3 DNA follows: TGTGCCAGCAGCACGCTAGCGGGAGACCGAACCGGGGAGCTGTTTTTT.

This clonotype was recorded at least ten times. The genes are TRBV30 and TRBJ1-5; D is unresolved. This CDR3 is 11 amino acids long. Trimming removed 5 bases from V and 3 bases from J, with 5 bases in between. The germline V gene has CDR1 GTSNPN and CDR2 SVGIG (reference sequence). For the CDR3, the DNA is TGTGCCTGGGGCTTCAATCAGCCCCAGCATTTT. This codes for CAWGFNQPQHF.

This clonotype was found a few times. V is TRBV6-1 and J is TRBJ1-2; 7 bases line up with TRBD1. This CDR3 is 12 amino acids long. Germline CDR1 and CDR2: MNHNS and SASEGT. J was trimmed by 8 bases and V by 5 bases; bases with no gene match: 5. This chain's CDR3 is CASSLGGRGYTF. CDR3 nucleotide sequence: TGTGCCAGCAGTCTAGGGGGCCGGGGCTACACCTTC.

This clonotype was recorded many times. This chain joins TRBV7-2 and TRBJ1-6; 7 bases map to TRBD1. From germline, CDR1 is SGHTA and CDR2 FQGNSA. Trimming cost V 5 bases and J 10 bases; bases outside gene matches: 8. This CDR3 comprises 14 residues. The CDR3 sequence is CASSHGDSFSPLHF. The CDR3 DNA sequence: TGTGCCAGCAGCCACGGGGACAGTTTCTCACCCCTCCACTTT.

The CDR3 region is CASSSGLANRYTGTDTQYF. CDR3 coding DNA: TGTGCCAGCTCCTCCGGACTAGCGAACCGCTACACCGGAACAGATACGCAGTATTTT. The V and J genes are TRBV18 and TRBJ2-3, with 9 bases fitting TRBD2. V lost 6 bases, J lost 3 bases, and 19 bases stayed unmatched. Germline loops: CDR1 KGHSH, CDR2 LQKENI. This CDR3 has 19 amino acids.

There are a few counts of this clonotype. The chain carries TRBV10-3 and TRBJ1-1; D call uncertain. Germline V gives CDR1 ENHRY, CDR2 SYGVKD. The length of the CDR3 is 13 residues. Trimming pared 1 base from V and 8 bases from J, leaving 11 bases between. This chain's CDR3 is CAISEFPAREAFF. The CDR3 coding sequence is TGTGCCATCAGTGAGTTCCCGGCCAGGGAAGCTTTCTTT.

The V and J genes are TRBV9 and TRBJ2-6; D is possibly TRBD1 (6 bases). Trimming shortened V by 1 base and J by 0 bases, and 8 bases separated the two germline ends. Germline values: CDR1 SGDLS, CDR2 YYNGEE. The CDR3 has 16 residues. CDR3: CASSVSGVSGANVLTF. The CDR3 DNA reads as TGTGCCAGCAGCGTATCAGGGGTCTCTGGGGCCAACGTCCTGACTTTC.

The V gene is TRBV10-2, the J gene TRBJ2-7, with no clear D. The CDR3 sequence is 12 residues long. The germline CDR1 and CDR2 sequences are WSHSY and SAAADI. V was clipped by 8 bases and J by 0 bases, with 8 bases between them. CDR3 sequence: CASRDPSYEQYF. CDR3 nucleotides: TGCGCCAGCCGAGATCCCTCCTACGAGCAGTACTTC.

This clonotype was observed at least ten times. The chain links TRBV15 to TRBJ1-1, with D possibly matching TRBD1 (5 bases). The CDR3 is made up of 17 amino acids. Germline CDR1 is LNHNV and CDR2 is YYDKDF (reference sequence). Trimming left V 0 bases short and J 1 base short, with 15 bases between. The CDR3: CATSRDLGLGANTEAFF. The CDR3 DNA is TGTGCCACCAGCAGAGATTTGGGGCTGGGAGCGAACACTGAAGCTTTCTTT. Full variable domain (rest looked up from reference TRBV15 and TRBJ1-1): DAMVIQNPRYQVTQFGKPVTLSCSQTLNHNVMYWYQQKSSQAPKLLFHYYDKDFNNEADTPDNFQSRRPNTSFCFLDIRSPGLGDTAMYLCATSRDLGLGANTEAFFGQGTRLTVV.

The table lists this clonotype with many counts. V gene TRBV27 combines with J gene TRBJ2-5; 8 positions match TRBD2. Trimming at V came to 4 bases and at J to 3 bases, leaving 31 bases not matched to a gene. The germline V gene has CDR1 MNHEY and CDR2 SMNVEV (reference sequence). This CDR3 is 23 amino acids long. The CDR3 nucleotides read TGTGCCAGCAGTTGGGAATCCGGGACTAGAAGGATTTACTTGGGGGCAATGAAAGAGACCCAGTACTTC. This encodes CASSWESGTRRIYLGAMKETQYF.

This chain joins TRBV5-1 and TRBJ1-1, with D possibly TRBD1 on 5 matching bases. The ends were cut back, 0 bases at V and 1 base at J, with 22 bases in the middle. The CDR3 runs 19 residues. Germline-derived CDR1 and CDR2 are SGHRS and YFSETQ. CDR3 loop: CASSLDWLVQAFKNTEAFF. CDR3 DNA: TGCGCCAGCAGCTTGGATTGGTTGGTACAGGCTTTCAAGAACACTGAAGCTTTCTTT.

This clonotype was recorded many times. The CDR3 region is CASRFRGSSYEQYF. In nucleotides, the CDR3 is TGTGCCAGCAGGTTTCGGGGGAGCTCCTACGAGCAGTACTTC. The V call is TRBV2, the J call TRBJ2-7, with a weak D call TRBD2 (6 bases). Germline V gene lookup returns CDR1 SNHLY and CDR2 FYNNEI. The CDR3 covers 14 residues. With 6 bases removed from V and 0 bases from J, the gap between germline ends came to 12 bases.

The rearrangement links TRBV19 to TRBJ1-4; D is ambiguous. Trimming shortened V by 5 bases and J by 0 bases, and 10 bases separated the two germline ends. The CDR3 covers 15 residues. Germline V lookup: CDR1 LNHDA, CDR2 SQIVND (reference sequence). The CDR3 DNA reads TGTGCCAGTAGTCTGCTCCCAGCAACTAATGAAAAACTGTTTTTT. This codes for CASSLLPATNEKLFF.

This clonotype was counted between two and nine times. The rearrangement links TRBV9 to TRBJ2-1; tentatively, D is TRBD2 (5 bases). Trimming cost V 0 bases and J 3 bases, with 7 bases left between them. The germline V gene has CDR1 SGDLS and CDR2 YYNGEE. There are 14 residues in the CDR3. The CDR3 loop reads CASSVGTGYNEQFF. The CDR3 DNA follows: TGTGCCAGCAGCGTAGGGACTGGCTACAATGAGCAGTTCTTC. Using reference TRBV9 and TRBJ2-1 for the parts outside the CDR3, the full variable domain is DSGVTQTPKHLITATGQRVTLRCSPRSGDLSVYWYQQSLDQGLQFLIQYYNGEERAKGNILERFSAQQFPDLHSELNLSSLELGDSALYFCASSVGTGYNEQFFGPGTRLTVL.

This clonotype was detected many times. Possible read error: a much larger clone is one base away. This chain uses TRBV7-3 with TRBJ1-1; D is ambiguous. From germline, CDR1 is SGHTA and CDR2 FQGTGA. The V end lost 0 bases, the J end lost 3 bases, and 5 bases lay between the germline ends. The CDR3 has 13 residues. CDR3 nucleotides: TGTGCCAGCAGCTTAACAGTGGACACTGAAGCTTTCTTT. Translation: CASSLTVDTEAFF.

Here the CDR3 DNA reads TGTGCCAGCAGCGCCCCGGCGGTCGGAAGGTACGAGCAGTACTTC. Residues: CASSAPAVGRYEQYF. The genes are TRBV6-1 and TRBJ2-7; D is uncertain. The CDR3 has 15 amino acids. Trimming took 6 bases from V and 4 from J, leaving 19 bases between them. The germline CDR1 and CDR2 sequences are MNHNS and SASEGT.